This entry lists 27 T cell receptor beta chains sequenced from one sample in a study of T cell responses to AZD1222 COVID-19 vaccine. Sequencing used immunoSEQ multiplex PCR; TCRdb keeps in-frame clones, though not all of them. The sample carries tens of thousands of clones, roughly 90% recorded once. The material was peripheral blood, obtained on day 0 of AZD1222 vaccination. These receptors came from an adult in good health.

The chain uses TRBV19 and TRBJ1-1, with D unclear. The germline V and J ends were trimmed by 3 bases and 6 bases, with 17 bases remaining between them. The CDR3 loop spans 15 amino acids. Germline V gene lookup returns CDR1 LNHDA and CDR2 SQIVND (reference sequence). In DNA, the CDR3 is TGTGCCAGTAGTATCACCGGGAGGGTAAGGGCTGAAGCTTTCTTT. Translated, it gives CASSITGRVRAEAFF.

The chain is built from TRBV4-1 and TRBJ2-2, with a possible D match to TRBD1 (6 bases). Germline V gene data show CDR1 as MGHRA and CDR2 as YSYEKL. CDR3 size: 15 residues. Trimming shortened V by 7 bases and J by 3 bases, and 15 bases separated the two germline ends. The CDR3 DNA is TGCGCCAGCAACAAACAGGGCCTGGACACCGGGGAGCTGTTTTTT. This encodes CASNKQGLDTGELFF.

The genes are TRBV6-5 and TRBJ1-2, with 10 bases aligning to TRBD1. V dropped 6 bases and J dropped 4; count of bases not matched to a gene: 2. Germline lookup yields CDR1 MNHEY and CDR2 SVGAGI. There are 13 residues in the CDR3. The CDR3 spells CASRTGGGYGYTF. CDR3 DNA sequence: TGTGCCAGCAGGACAGGGGGCGGCTATGGCTACACCTTC.

In DNA, the CDR3 is TGTGCCAGTAGGATCGACAGAAGTAGCAATCAGCCCCAGCATTTT. Encoded protein: CASRIDRSSNQPQHF. The rearrangement links TRBV19 to TRBJ1-5; weak D call: TRBD1 (5 bases). V was clipped by 6 bases and J by 0 bases, with 12 bases between them. The CDR3 has 15 amino acids. CDR1 is LNHDA and CDR2 is SQIVND in the germline V gene (reference sequence).

The J gene is TRBJ1-3, the V gene TRBV11-2; D is perhaps TRBD1 (5 bases). Germline V gene sequence: CDR1 SGHAT, CDR2 FQNNGV. Between the trimmed V and J ends, which lost 5 bases and 4 bases, there was a span of 9 bases. The CDR3 runs to 13 residues. The CDR3 sequence is CASSPGSGNTIYF. The CDR3 DNA sequence: TGTGCCAGCAGCCCAGGGTCGGGAAACACCATATATTTT.

This chain connects TRBV2 to TRBJ1-5, with unresolved D. Trimming removed 2 bases from V and 3 bases from J, with 8 bases in between. This CDR3 is built from 14 residues. Looked up from germline, CDR1 is SNHLY and CDR2 is FYNNEI. Here the CDR3 reads CASSEQDFNQPQHF. In DNA form, the CDR3 reads TGTGCCAGCAGTGAACAGGACTTCAATCAGCCCCAGCATTTT.

V gene TRBV20-1 combines with J gene TRBJ2-7; D is possibly TRBD1 (6 bases). The germline V gene encodes CDR1 DFQATT and CDR2 SNEGSKA (reference sequence). The CDR3 sequence is 15 residues long. V shed 3 bases and J shed 5 bases, with 20 bases lying between them. CDR3 sequence: CSASIRAGESDEQYF. DNA for the CDR3: TGCAGTGCTAGTATCCGGGCAGGGGAATCCGACGAGCAGTACTTC.

The rearrangement uses TRBV24-1 and TRBJ2-1; 10 bases match TRBD1. The CDR3 is 15 amino acids. Germline trimming cut 4 bases from V and 7 bases from J; bases unmatched to any gene: 6. The germline V gene encodes CDR1 KGHDR and CDR2 SFDVKD. The CDR3 nucleotides read TGTGCCACCAGTGACGCCGGGACAGGGGTAAATGAGCAGTTCTTC. Residues: CATSDAGTGVNEQFF.

This clone appeared a single time. The chain has TRBV2 and TRBJ1-2; weak D call: TRBD1 (5 bases). The V gene lost 3 bases and the J gene lost 4 bases, with 12 bases spanning the gap. The germline V gene has CDR1 SNHLY and CDR2 FYNNEI. This CDR3 region has 14 residues. CDR3 amino acids: CASSDRGRSYGYTF. The CDR3 nucleotides read TGTGCCAGCAGTGATAGGGGACGGAGCTATGGCTACACCTTC. Full variable domain (outside the CDR3, taken from reference TRBV2 and TRBJ1-2): EPEVTQTPSHQVTQMGQEVILRCVPISNHLYFYWYRQILGQKVEFLVSFYNNEISEKSEIFDDQFSVERPDGSNFTLKIRSTKLEDSAMYFCASSDRGRSYGYTFGSGTRLTVV.

Only a few counts were recorded for this clone. This chain joins TRBV7-9 and TRBJ2-2; D gene unclear. Per germline, CDR1 SEHNR and CDR2 FQNEAQ (reference sequence). V was shortened by 1 base and J by 7 bases, with 7 bases between the two germline ends. This CDR3 has 13 residues. CDR3 DNA sequence: TGTGCCAGCAGCTTAGTTCCGAACGGGGAGCTGTTTTTT. The encoded protein is CASSLVPNGELFF.

This clone appeared a few times. The chain uses TRBV3-1 (or the pseudogene TRBV3-2) and TRBJ1-5; D is ambiguous. V was pared by 0 bases and J by 11 bases, with 11 bases between. Germline lookup yields CDR1 LGHDT and CDR2 YNNKEL (reference sequence). The CDR3 covers 13 residues. In nucleotides, the CDR3 is TGTGCCAGCAGCCAAGATGGGTTGGCTGCCCAGCATTTT. Amino acids: CASSQDGLAAQHF.

In its sample, this clone was seen once. The chain links TRBV5-1 to TRBJ1-1; D is unclear. The V gene's germline CDR1 is SGHRS and CDR2 YFSETQ. The length of the CDR3 is 14 residues. Deletions cut 6 bases from V and 5 bases from J, with 17 bases between. CDR3 sequence (DNA): TGCGCCAGCACCGCGACGGGTGGGAAGACTGAAGCTTTCTTT. It encodes CASTATGGKTEAFF. The variable domain in full, completed from reference TRBV5-1 and TRBJ1-1, reads KAGVTQTPRYLIKTRGQQVTLSCSPISGHRSVSWYQQTPGQGLQFLFEYFSETQRNKGNFPGRFSGRQFSNSRSEMNVSTLELGDSALYLCASTATGGKTEAFFGQGTRLTVV.

This chain links TRBV5-6 with TRBJ1-3; no reliable D call. Trimming took off 4 bases at V and 10 bases at J, with 12 bases between the two ends. The CDR3 contains 12 residues. From germline, CDR1 is SGHDT and CDR2 YYEEEE. The CDR3 nucleotides read TGTGCCAGCAGCCCCTTAGGGCGAACCATATATTTT. Its translation is CASSPLGRTIYF.

V usage is TRBV12-3 or TRBV12-4 and J usage is TRBJ2-1; D may be TRBD1 or TRBD2 (5 bases each). This CDR3 has 12 amino acids. V was pared by 5 bases and J by 10 bases, with 12 bases between. CDR3 nucleotides: TGTGCCAGCAGTCGGGACCTAGGGGAGCAGTTCTTC. Amino acid sequence: CASSRDLGEQFF.

A single count supports this clone. The CDR3 nucleotides are TGTGCCAGCTCAGTATACACAGGGGCCCCGGACACTGAAGCTTTCTTT. It codes for CASSVYTGAPDTEAFF. V gene TRBV18 combines with J gene TRBJ1-1; 7 nucleotides align to TRBD1. This CDR3 contains 16 residues. Germline V gives CDR1 KGHSH, CDR2 LQKENI. With V trimmed by 5 bases and J by 3 bases, 12 bases remained unmatched.

J is TRBJ2-3 and V is TRBV5-1; TRBD1 might be the D (7 bases). The ends were cut back, 7 bases at V and 0 bases at J, with 12 bases in the middle. The CDR3 is 14 amino acids. CDR1 and CDR2 (germline): SGHRS, YFSETQ. CDR3 in DNA: TGCGCCAGCGCTCCAGGGGGGAGCACAGATACGCAGTATTTT. It specifies CASAPGGSTDTQYF.

This clone was picked up a small number of times. The chain links TRBV18 to TRBJ1-5, with 9 bases fitting TRBD1. Germline V gene sequence: CDR1 KGHSH, CDR2 LQKENI. The CDR3 runs 16 residues. J was trimmed by 3 bases and V by 5 bases; bases with no gene match: 8. This CDR3 is CASSSGTGIPNQPQHF. Written as DNA, the CDR3 is TGTGCCAGCTCATCCGGGACAGGGATCCCCAATCAGCCCCAGCATTTT.

The rearrangement joins TRBV18 to TRBJ1-1, with 7 bases identical to TRBD1. CDR3 size: 15 residues. The junction had 6 bases not matched to a gene; V was cut back by 4 bases and J by 1 base. Germline lookup yields CDR1 KGHSH and CDR2 LQKENI. CDR3 sequence reads: CASSQDRAGNTEAFF. The CDR3, as DNA: TGTGCCAGCTCACAAGACAGGGCCGGGAACACTGAAGCTTTCTTT.

V usage is TRBV30 and J usage is TRBJ1-6; D is possibly TRBD1 (5 bases). This CDR3 has 12 amino acids. In germline, CDR1 is GTSNPN, CDR2 SVGIG (reference sequence). CDR3 sequence (DNA): TGTGCTAGCACGGGGCCGAATTCACCCCTCCACTTT. Translation gives CASTGPNSPLHF.

V and J are TRBV5-1 and TRBJ1-3; D is unclear. V lost 4 bases, J lost 8 bases, and 13 bases lay in between. This CDR3 has 13 amino acids. From germline, CDR1 is SGHRS and CDR2 YFSETQ. CDR3 sequence: CASSKGLRDTIYF. Here the CDR3 DNA reads TGCGCCAGCAGCAAAGGACTGCGGGACACCATATATTTT.

This chain connects TRBV2 to TRBJ1-4; TRBD1 matches 7 bases. V lost 5 bases to trimming and J lost 8 bases; unmatched junction nucleotides: 5. Germline V CDR1 and CDR2: SNHLY, FYNNEI. The CDR3 contains 13 residues. This CDR3 is CASSPGQREKLFF. The CDR3 DNA reads as TGTGCCAGCAGTCCGGGACAGAGAGAAAAACTGTTTTTT.

The table lists this clone with a count of one. The V gene is TRBV14, the J gene TRBJ1-6; D is unclear. V was trimmed by 0 bases and J by 7 bases, leaving 10 bases between them. In germline, CDR1 is SGHDN, CDR2 FVKESK. CDR3 length: 15 amino acids. The DNA of the CDR3 is TGTGCCAGCAGCCAAGAGAGGACGGGCAATTCACCCCTCCACTTT. As protein: CASSQERTGNSPLHF.

This chain links TRBV3-1 (or the pseudogene TRBV3-2) with TRBJ1-2; TRBD1 agrees at 7 bases. V trimming: 1 base; J trimming: 8 bases; junction bases outside the gene matches: 7. CDR1 and CDR2 from the germline V gene are LGHDT and YNNKEL (reference sequence). This CDR3 region has 14 residues. The CDR3 protein is CASSQARTGRGYTF. CDR3 nucleotide sequence: TGTGCCAGCAGCCAAGCGAGGACAGGACGGGGCTACACCTTC.

The genes are TRBV4-2 and TRBJ2-7, with TRBD2 matching 13 bases. Germline CDR1 LGHNA, CDR2 YNFKEQ. The CDR3 runs 15 residues. With 4 bases clipped from V and 2 bases from J, the junction kept 2 bases outside the gene matches. The CDR3 coding sequence is TGTGCCAGCAGCCTCGGACTAGCGGGAGCCTACGAGCAGTACTTC. Amino acids: CASSLGLAGAYEQYF.

The chain recombines TRBV12-1 with TRBJ2-1. TRBV12-1 is a documented pseudogene. This CDR3 region has 17 residues. CDR3 in amino acids: CASSFQGNRQSYNEQFF. Here the CDR3 DNA reads TGTGCCAGCAGCTTTCAAGGGAACCGCCAGTCCTACAATGAGCAGTTCTTC.

The genes are TRBV3-1 (or the pseudogene TRBV3-2) and TRBJ2-7; 8 bases line up with TRBD1. Germline V gene lookup returns CDR1 LGHDT and CDR2 YNNKEL (reference sequence). The junction had 5 bases not matched to a gene; V was cut back by 6 bases and J by 1 base. There are 14 residues in the CDR3. The CDR3 DNA is TGTGCCAGCAGACTGACAGGGGCGTCCTACGAGCAGTACTTC. This gives the protein CASRLTGASYEQYF.

This chain uses TRBV12-3 or TRBV12-4 with TRBJ1-1; D unclear. Trimming pared 5 bases from V and 3 bases from J, leaving 10 bases between. CDR3 length equals 13 residues. CDR3 in amino acids: CASSRRPDTEAFF. The CDR3 DNA reads TGTGCCAGCAGTCGAAGGCCAGACACTGAAGCTTTCTTT.